What follows is one TCR beta chain and its context. What it recognizes is unknown. The data belong to a study of response to subunit inactivated influenza vaccine. General observations from the study: Authors suggested few new T cells are recruited by each seasonal influenza vaccination.

TCRdb reprocessed the RT-PCR reads via MiXCR and lists one record per CDR3 protein. The repertoire consists of some 600,000 distinct CDR3 sequences, with 14% occurring once and the leading ten covering roughly 7.2%. Trimming left V 0 bases short and J 3 bases short, with 6 bases between. The germline V gene has CDR1 SGHDN and CDR2 FVKESK. The CDR3 length is 13 residues. The sequencing used PBMCs from blood, collected about 14 days before vaccination. This TCR came from a man aged 50 to 59 who received an inactivated influenza vaccine. The rearrangement links TRBV14 to TRBJ2-7, with no clear D. In nucleotides, the CDR3 is TGTGCCAGCAGCCAAGAAGTCATCTACGAGCAGTACTTC. Translation: CASSQEVIYEQYF.